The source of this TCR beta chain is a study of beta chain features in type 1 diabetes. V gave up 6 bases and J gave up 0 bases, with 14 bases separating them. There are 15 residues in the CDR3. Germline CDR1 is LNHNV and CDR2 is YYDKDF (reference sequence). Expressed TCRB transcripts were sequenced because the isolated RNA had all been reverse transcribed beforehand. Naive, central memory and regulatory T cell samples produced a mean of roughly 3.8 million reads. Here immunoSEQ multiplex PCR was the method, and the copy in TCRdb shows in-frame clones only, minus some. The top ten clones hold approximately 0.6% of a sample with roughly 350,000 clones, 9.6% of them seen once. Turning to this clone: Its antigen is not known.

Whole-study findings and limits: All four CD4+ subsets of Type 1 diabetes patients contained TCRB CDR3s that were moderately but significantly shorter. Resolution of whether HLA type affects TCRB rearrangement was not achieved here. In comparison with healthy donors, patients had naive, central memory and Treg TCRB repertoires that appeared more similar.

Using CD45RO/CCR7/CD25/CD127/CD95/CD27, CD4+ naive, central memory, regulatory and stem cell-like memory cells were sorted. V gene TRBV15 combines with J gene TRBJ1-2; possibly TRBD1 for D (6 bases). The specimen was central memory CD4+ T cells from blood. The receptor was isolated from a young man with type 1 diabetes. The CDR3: CATRPLQGTNYGYTF. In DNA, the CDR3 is TGTGCCACCAGGCCGTTACAGGGAACTAACTATGGCTACACCTTC.